The T cell receptor (beta chain) under discussion was sequenced for a study of OX40 agonist ivuxolimab in advanced cancers. General notes on the study: Ivuxolimab was a fully human IgG2 agonistic monoclonal antibody targeting the costimulatory receptor OX40 (CD134). Intravenous ivuxolimab was administered to patients every 2 weeks at six dose levels: 0.01, 0.1, 0.3, 1.5, 3 and 10 mg/kg. Peripheral TCRbeta sequencing was intended to test whether TCR sequence diversity was altered and clonal T-cell expansion was caused by ivuxolimab. The paper reports the monotherapy dose-escalation portion (N of about 50 patients) of the phase I ivuxolimab trial. Of the approximately 50 dose-escalation patients, hepatocellular carcinoma was present in roughly 19, melanoma in roughly 15, renal cell carcinoma in 9 and head and neck cancer in 9. Partial responses were achieved by three dose-escalation patients, of whom one had hepatocellular carcinoma and two had cutaneous melanoma. A male proportion of roughly 80% and a mean age of approximately 55 years, ranging from 23 to 79, were recorded for the dose-escalation cohort. Patients were allowed to have had prior anti-PD-1, anti-PD-L1 or anti-CTLA-4 therapy, and roughly 40% of the dose-escalation patients had previously received checkpoint inhibitors. Here is what the overall study found, with its caveats: Partial responders in the 0.1-3.0 mg/kg groups had among the lowest normalized peripheral clonal expansion, especially among CD8+ T cells. After ivuxolimab, expanded clones were on average more numerous among CD8+ T cells than among CD4+ T cells. Low levels of normalized T-cell clonal expansion were also shown by some nonresponding patients. At doses of 0.1 to 3.0 mg/kg, clonal expansion of both CD4+ and CD8+ blood T cells was observed from baseline to week 6. Which antigens the clonally expanded peripheral T cells were specific for was not determined.

Patients with autoimmune disease history or receiving systemic immunosuppression were excluded from the trial. Peripheral blood for TCR sequencing was collected from all dose cohorts at baseline, on cycle 4 day 1, and on cycle 7 day 1. The samples were taken from a phase I, first-in-human, multicenter, open-label dose-escalation trial of ivuxolimab. Adults with locally advanced or metastatic head and neck squamous cell, hepatocellular, melanoma or renal cell carcinoma were enrolled in the trial. Before TCR sequencing, CD4+ T cells and CD8+ T cells from peripheral blood were sorted into separate populations. Genomic DNA was isolated from the sorted cells so that the TCRbeta CDR3 region could be sequenced. The immunoSEQ Assay was used for sequencing of TCRbeta CDR3 regions. The source is immuneACCESS, and TCRdb retained only in-frame sequences with V and J called. Part of the clones is not carried over; for the studies checked, unresolved V genes explain less than half of this, and the remainder is unexplained. This sample holds roughly 15,000 clones; 60% to 85% were observed only once. The ten most abundant clones make up 35% to 40% of the sample.

Comments on this clone: What this receptor recognizes is not known. No base quality information exists; no much larger clone differs at one position.

The germline V gene specifies LGHNA as CDR1 and YNFKEQ as CDR2. The CDR3 runs 18 amino acids, cysteine and phenylalanine included. This entry keeps only the CDR3 DNA: 54 bases, framed from base 1. V and J are truncated by 0 bases and 7 bases respectively, leaving an intervening sequence of 21 bases. The sequence joins TRBV4-2 to TRBJ1-4, with a tentative D gene TRBD1 over 6 matching bases. The origin of this receptor is an adult with an advanced solid tumor such as melanoma, head and neck, liver or kidney cancer. Sequences were derived from CD4+ or CD8+ T cells sorted from blood, sampled in a trial of the OX40 agonist ivuxolimab. The sequence in DNA is TGTGCCAGCAGCCAAGAAGGGTCGGGACAACCAATTACTGAAAAACTGTTTTTT. The resulting protein is CASSQEGSGQPITEKLFF.